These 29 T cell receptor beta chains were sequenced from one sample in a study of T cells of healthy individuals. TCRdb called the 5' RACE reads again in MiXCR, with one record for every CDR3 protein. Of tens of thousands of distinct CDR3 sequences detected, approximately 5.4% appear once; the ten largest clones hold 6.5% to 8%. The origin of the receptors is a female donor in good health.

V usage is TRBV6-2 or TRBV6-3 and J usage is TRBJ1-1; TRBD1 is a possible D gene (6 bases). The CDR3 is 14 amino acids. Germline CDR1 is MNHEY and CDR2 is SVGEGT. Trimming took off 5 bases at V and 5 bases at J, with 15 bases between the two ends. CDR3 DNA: TGTGCCAGCAGTAGAGGCCAGGGGTGGACTGAAGCTTTCTTT. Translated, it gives CASSRGQGWTEAFF.

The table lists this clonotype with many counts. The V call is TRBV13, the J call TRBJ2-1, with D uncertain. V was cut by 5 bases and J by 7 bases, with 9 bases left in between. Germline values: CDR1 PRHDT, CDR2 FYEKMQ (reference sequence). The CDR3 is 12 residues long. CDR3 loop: CASSPRLNEQFF. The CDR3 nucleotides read TGTGCCAGCAGCCCCAGACTGAATGAGCAGTTCTTC.

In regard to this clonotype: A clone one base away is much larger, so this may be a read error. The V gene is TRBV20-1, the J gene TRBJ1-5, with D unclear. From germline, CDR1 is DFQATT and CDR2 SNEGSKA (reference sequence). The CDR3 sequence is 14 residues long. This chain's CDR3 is CSAREGYGNQPQNF. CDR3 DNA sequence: TGCAGTGCTAGAGAAGGGTACGGCAATCAGCCCCAGAATTTT.

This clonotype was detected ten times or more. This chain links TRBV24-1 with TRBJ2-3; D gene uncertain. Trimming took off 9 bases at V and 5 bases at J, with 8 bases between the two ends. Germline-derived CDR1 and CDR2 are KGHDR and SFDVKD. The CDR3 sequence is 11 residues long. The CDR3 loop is CATGIIDTQYF. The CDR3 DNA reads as TGTGCCACCGGAATCATAGATACGCAGTATTTT.

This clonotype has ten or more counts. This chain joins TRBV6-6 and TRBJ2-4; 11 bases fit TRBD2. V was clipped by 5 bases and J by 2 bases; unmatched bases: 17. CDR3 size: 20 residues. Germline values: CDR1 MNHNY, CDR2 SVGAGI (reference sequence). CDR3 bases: TGTGCCAGCAGTCCCGATTTTGGGCTAGCGGGAGGACGGTCCAAAAACATTCAGTACTTC. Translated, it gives CASSPDFGLAGGRSKNIQYF.

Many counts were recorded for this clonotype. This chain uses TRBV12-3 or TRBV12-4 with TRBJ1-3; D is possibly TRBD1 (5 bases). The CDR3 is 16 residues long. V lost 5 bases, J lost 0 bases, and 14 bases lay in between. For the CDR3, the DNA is TGTGCCAGCAGTCCGCCGGGGCCGAACTCTGGAAACACCATATATTTT. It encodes CASSPPGPNSGNTIYF.

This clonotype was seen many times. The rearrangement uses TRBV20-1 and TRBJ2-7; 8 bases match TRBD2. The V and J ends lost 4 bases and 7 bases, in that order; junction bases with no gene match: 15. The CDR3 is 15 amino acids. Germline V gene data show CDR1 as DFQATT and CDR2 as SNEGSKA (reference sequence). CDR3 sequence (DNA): TGCAGTGCTAACAGCGGGGGAGCTCTCCGTGGTGAGCAGTACTTC. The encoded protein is CSANSGGALRGEQYF.

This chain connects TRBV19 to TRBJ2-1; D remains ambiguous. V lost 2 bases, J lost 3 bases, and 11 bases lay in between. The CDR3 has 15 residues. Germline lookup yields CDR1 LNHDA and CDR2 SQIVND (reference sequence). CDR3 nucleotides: TGTGCCAGTAGTATACAACAGCTAAGCTACAATGAGCAGTTCTTC. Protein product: CASSIQQLSYNEQFF. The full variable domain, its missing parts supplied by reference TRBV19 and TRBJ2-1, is DGGITQSPKYLFRKEGQNVTLSCEQNLNHDAMYWYRQDPGQGLRLIYYSQIVNDFQKGDIAEGYSVSREKKESFPLTVTSAQKNPTAFYLCASSIQQLSYNEQFFGPGTRLTVL.

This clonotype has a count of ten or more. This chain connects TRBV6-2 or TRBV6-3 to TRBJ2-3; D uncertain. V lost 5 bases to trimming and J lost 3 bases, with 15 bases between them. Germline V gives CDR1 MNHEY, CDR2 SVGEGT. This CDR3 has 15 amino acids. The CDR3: CASSPLGIITDTQYF. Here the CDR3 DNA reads TGTGCCAGCAGTCCCTTAGGAATTATAACAGATACGCAGTATTTT.

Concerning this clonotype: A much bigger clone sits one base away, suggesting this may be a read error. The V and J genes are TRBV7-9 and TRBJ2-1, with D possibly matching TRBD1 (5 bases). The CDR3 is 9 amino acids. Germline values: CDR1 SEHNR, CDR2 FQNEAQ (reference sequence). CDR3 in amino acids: CASGQGYHF. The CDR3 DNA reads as TGTGCCAGCGGCCAGGGTTATCACTTC.

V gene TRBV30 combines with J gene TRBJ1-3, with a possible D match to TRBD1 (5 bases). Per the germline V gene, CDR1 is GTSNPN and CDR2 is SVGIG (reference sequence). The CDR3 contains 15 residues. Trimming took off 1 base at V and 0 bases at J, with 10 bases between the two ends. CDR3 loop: CAWSEGHVSGNTIYF. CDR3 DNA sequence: TGTGCCTGGAGTGAAGGACATGTCTCTGGAAACACCATATATTTT.

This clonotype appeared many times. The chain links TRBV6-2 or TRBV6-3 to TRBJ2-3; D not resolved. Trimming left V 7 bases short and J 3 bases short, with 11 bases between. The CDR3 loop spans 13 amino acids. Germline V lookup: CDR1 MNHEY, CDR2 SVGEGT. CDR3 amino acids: CASTDITTDTQYF. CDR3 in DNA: TGTGCCAGCACCGACATCACAACAGATACGCAGTATTTT.

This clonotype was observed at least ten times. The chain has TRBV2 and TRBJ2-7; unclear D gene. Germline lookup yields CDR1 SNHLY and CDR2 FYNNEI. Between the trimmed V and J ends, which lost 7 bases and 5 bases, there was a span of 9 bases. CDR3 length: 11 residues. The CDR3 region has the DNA TGTGCCAGCAATGCTGGAGACGAGCAGTACTTC. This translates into CASNAGDEQYF.

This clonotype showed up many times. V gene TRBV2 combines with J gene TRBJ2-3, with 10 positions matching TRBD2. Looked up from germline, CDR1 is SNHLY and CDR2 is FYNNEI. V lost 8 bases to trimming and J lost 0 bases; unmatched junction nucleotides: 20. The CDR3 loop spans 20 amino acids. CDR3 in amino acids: CASHQRVIAGGPTSTDTQYF. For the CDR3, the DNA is TGTGCCAGCCACCAAAGGGTGATAGCGGGAGGACCGACAAGCACAGATACGCAGTATTTT.

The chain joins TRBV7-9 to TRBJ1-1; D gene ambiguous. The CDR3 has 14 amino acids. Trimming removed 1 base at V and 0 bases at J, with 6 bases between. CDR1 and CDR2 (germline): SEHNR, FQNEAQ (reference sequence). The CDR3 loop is CASSLVKLNTEAFF. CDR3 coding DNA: TGTGCCAGCAGCTTAGTTAAGCTGAACACTGAAGCTTTCTTT.

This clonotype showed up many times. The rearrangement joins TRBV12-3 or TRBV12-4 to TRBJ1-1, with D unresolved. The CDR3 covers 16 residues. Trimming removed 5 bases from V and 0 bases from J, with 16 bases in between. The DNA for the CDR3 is TGTGCCAGCAGTCGCCGGGCGGGTTCTGTGAACACTGAAGCTTTCTTT. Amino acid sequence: CASSRRAGSVNTEAFF.

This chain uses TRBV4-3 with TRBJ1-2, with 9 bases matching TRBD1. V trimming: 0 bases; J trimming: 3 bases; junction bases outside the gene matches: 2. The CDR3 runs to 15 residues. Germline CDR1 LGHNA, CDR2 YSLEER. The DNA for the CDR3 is TGCGCCAGCAGCCAAGATGGGACAGGGTACTATGGCTACACCTTC. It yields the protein CASSQDGTGYYGYTF.

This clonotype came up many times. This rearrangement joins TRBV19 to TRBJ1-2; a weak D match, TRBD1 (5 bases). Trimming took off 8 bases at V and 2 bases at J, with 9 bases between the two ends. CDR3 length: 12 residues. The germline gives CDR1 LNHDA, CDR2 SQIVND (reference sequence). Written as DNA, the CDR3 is TGTGCCAGTTCCAGGGCAAACTATGGCTACACCTTC. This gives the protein CASSRANYGYTF.

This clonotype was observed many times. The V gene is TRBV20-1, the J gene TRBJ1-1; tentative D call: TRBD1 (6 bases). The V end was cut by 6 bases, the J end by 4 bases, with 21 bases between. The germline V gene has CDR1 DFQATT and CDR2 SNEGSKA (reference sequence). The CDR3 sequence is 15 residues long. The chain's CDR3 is CSAPVVGGRGTEAFF. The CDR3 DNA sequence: TGCAGTGCCCCAGTGGTAGGGGGGCGTGGCACTGAAGCTTTCTTT.

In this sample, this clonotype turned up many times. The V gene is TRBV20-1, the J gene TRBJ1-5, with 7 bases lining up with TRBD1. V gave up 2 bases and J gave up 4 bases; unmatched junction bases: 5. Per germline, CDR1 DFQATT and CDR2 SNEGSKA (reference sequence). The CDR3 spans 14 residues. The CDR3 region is CSARWAGGNQPQHF. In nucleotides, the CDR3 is TGCAGTGCTAGATGGGCAGGGGGAAATCAGCCCCAGCATTTT.

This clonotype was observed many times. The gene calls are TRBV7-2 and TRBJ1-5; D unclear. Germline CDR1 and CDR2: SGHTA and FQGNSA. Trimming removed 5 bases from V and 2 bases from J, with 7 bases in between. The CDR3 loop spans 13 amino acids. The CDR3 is CASSQRGNQPQHF. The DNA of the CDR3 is TGTGCCAGCAGCCAACGGGGCAATCAGCCCCAGCATTTT. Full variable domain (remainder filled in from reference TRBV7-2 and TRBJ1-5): GAGVSQSPSNKVTEKGKDVELRCDPISGHTALYWYRQSLGQGLEFLIYFQGNSAPDKSGLPSDRFSAERTGGSVSTLTIQRTQQEDSAVYLCASSQRGNQPQHFGDGTRLSIL.

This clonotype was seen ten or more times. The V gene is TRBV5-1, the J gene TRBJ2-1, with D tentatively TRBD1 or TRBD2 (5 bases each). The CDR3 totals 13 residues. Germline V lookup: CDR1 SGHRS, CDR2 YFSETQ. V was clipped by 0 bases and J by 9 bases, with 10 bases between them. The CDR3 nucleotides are TGCGCCAGCAGCTTGGCCCCGGGGCGTGAGCAGTTCTTC. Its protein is CASSLAPGREQFF.

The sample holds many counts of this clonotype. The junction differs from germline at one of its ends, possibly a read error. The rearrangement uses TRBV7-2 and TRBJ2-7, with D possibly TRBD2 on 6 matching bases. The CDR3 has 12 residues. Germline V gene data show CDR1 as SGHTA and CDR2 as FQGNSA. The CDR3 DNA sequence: TGTGCCAGCAGCCCAATCCCGGGAGACGGGCTTTTC. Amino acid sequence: CASSPIPGDGLF.

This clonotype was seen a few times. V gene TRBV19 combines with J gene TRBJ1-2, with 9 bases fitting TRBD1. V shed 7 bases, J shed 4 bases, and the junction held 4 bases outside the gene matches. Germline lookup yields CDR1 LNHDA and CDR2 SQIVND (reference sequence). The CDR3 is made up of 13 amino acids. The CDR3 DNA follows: TGTGCCAGTAACAGGGGGCGGACCTATGGCTACACCTTC. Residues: CASNRGRTYGYTF.

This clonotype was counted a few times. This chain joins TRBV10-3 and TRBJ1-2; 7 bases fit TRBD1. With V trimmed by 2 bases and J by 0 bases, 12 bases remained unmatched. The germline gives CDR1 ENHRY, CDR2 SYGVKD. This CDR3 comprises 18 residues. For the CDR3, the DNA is TGTGCCATCAGTGAGGAACAGGGGTCGGATACAGCTAACTATGGCTACACCTTC. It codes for CAISEEQGSDTANYGYTF.

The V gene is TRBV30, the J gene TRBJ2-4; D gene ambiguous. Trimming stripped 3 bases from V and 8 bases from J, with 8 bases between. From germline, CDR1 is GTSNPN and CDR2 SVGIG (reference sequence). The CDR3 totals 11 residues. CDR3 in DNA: TGTGCCTGGAGGACCCTGGACATTCAGTACTTC. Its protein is CAWRTLDIQYF.

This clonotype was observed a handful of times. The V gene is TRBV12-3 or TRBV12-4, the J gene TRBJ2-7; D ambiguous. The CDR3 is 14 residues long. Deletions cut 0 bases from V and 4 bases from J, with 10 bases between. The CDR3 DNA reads TGTGCCAGCAGTTTAGCCATAAACGGTTACGAGCAGTACTTC. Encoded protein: CASSLAINGYEQYF.

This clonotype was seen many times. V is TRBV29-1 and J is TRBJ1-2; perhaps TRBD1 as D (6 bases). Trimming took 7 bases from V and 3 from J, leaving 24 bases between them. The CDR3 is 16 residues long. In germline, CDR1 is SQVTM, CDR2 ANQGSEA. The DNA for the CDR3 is TGCAGCGCTACACCCCCCCGGGACCCAGGGGACTATGGCTACACCTTC. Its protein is CSATPPRDPGDYGYTF.

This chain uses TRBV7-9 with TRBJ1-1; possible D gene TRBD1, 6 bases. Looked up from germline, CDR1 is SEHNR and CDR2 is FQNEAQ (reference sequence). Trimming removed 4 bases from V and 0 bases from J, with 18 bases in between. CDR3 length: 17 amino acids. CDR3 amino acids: CASSSNDRLGMNTEAFF. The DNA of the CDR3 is TGTGCCAGCAGCTCAAACGACAGGTTGGGGATGAACACTGAAGCTTTCTTT.